This passage covers 14 T cell receptor beta chains from one sample sequenced in a study of shared clonotypes between healthy human individuals. Clones were sequenced by immunoSEQ multiplex PCR, and TCRdb holds only the in-frame ones, with some missing. The sample contains about 2.4 million clones, approximately 93% of which appear only once. Source material: naive CD4+ T cells from PBMCs. Described subset: CD45RA+ positively selected. The receptor set was obtained from a man aged 18-30 years in good health. Some clones in this sample may be carry-over from other donors' samples.

This clone was seen just once. The chain has TRBV7-9 and TRBJ1-4; D gene uncertain. CDR3 length: 15 residues. In germline, CDR1 is SEHNR, CDR2 FQNEAQ (reference sequence). Trimming left V 1 base short and J 8 bases short, with 14 bases between. The CDR3 DNA is TGTGCCAGCAGCTTAGGCCTGTCTACAAAAGAAAAACTGTTTTTT. It translates to CASSLGLSTKEKLFF.

The chain employs TRBV28 and TRBJ1-1; tentative D call: TRBD1 (6 bases). Germline CDR1 and CDR2: MDHEN and SYDVKM. This CDR3 contains 18 residues. V lost 5 bases and J lost 10, with 32 bases in between. The chain's CDR3 is CASSPTPGGRDGLEGAFF. CDR3 in DNA: TGTGCCAGCAGTCCAACCCCTGGGGGCAGGGATGGATTGGAGGGAGCTTTCTTT.

This chain links TRBV7-8 with TRBJ2-7; D is perhaps TRBD2 (5 bases). The germline V and J ends were trimmed by 1 base and 2 bases, with 9 bases remaining between them. Germline CDR1 and CDR2: SGHVS and FQNEAQ. The CDR3 contains 14 residues. The CDR3 protein is CASSLGVGTYEQYF. For the CDR3, the DNA is TGTGCCAGCAGCTTAGGGGTCGGGACCTACGAGCAGTACTTC.

Note on this clone: The sample has other DNA sequences that encode this CDR3 too. V is TRBV5-1 and J is TRBJ2-1; maybe TRBD2 (5 bases). V lost 4 bases to trimming and J lost 1 base, with 12 bases between them. CDR1 is SGHRS, CDR2 YFSETQ, per germline. The CDR3 spans 15 residues. The CDR3 protein is CASSLSGESYNEQFF. For the CDR3, the DNA is TGCGCCAGCAGCCTGAGCGGAGAATCCTACAATGAGCAGTTCTTC.

The V call is TRBV28, the J call TRBJ2-2, with D maybe TRBD2 (6 bases). The V gene lost 1 base and the J gene lost 1 base, with 10 bases spanning the gap. CDR1 is MDHEN and CDR2 is SYDVKM in the germline V gene. This CDR3 spans 16 amino acids. The CDR3 DNA follows: TGTGCCAGCAGTTTATTCCGGGGGATGAACACCGGGGAGCTGTTTTTT. Translation: CASSLFRGMNTGELFF.

The V and J genes are TRBV5-1 and TRBJ2-1; 15 bases match TRBD2. Germline V CDR1 and CDR2: SGHRS, YFSETQ. V lost 5 bases to trimming and J lost 7 bases; unmatched junction nucleotides: 4. This CDR3 spans 15 amino acids. CDR3 residues: CASSEGLAGGNEQFF. Written as DNA, the CDR3 is TGCGCCAGCAGTGAGGGACTAGCGGGAGGTAATGAGCAGTTCTTC. The full variable domain, with the rest looked up from reference TRBV5-1 and TRBJ2-1, is KAGVTQTPRYLIKTRGQQVTLSCSPISGHRSVSWYQQTPGQGLQFLFEYFSETQRNKGNFPGRFSGRQFSNSRSEMNVSTLELGDSALYLCASSEGLAGGNEQFFGPGTRLTVL.

V usage is TRBV7-8 and J usage is TRBJ2-2; D is possibly TRBD2 (5 bases). CDR1 is SGHVS and CDR2 is FQNEAQ in the germline V gene. This CDR3 contains 16 residues. Trimming pared 3 bases from V and 1 base from J, leaving 12 bases between. The CDR3 protein is CASSFRLAVNTGELFF. In DNA form, the CDR3 reads TGTGCCAGCAGCTTTCGGCTAGCAGTGAACACCGGGGAGCTGTTTTTT.

The CDR3 here is CASSWGTPATYEQYF. CDR3 bases: TGCGCCAGCAGCTGGGGGACACCAGCGACCTACGAGCAGTACTTC. V gene TRBV5-1 combines with J gene TRBJ2-7; TRBD1 might be the D (6 bases). The V gene's germline CDR1 is SGHRS and CDR2 YFSETQ. The CDR3 is 15 residues long. V was pared by 3 bases and J by 2 bases, with 15 bases between. Based on the CDR3 plus reference TRBV5-1 and TRBJ2-7, the full variable domain is KAGVTQTPRYLIKTRGQQVTLSCSPISGHRSVSWYQQTPGQGLQFLFEYFSETQRNKGNFPGRFSGRQFSNSRSEMNVSTLELGDSALYLCASSWGTPATYEQYFGPGTRLTVT.

The J gene is TRBJ2-7, the V gene TRBV5-6, with unresolved D. The CDR3 is made up of 13 amino acids. The V gene's germline CDR1 is SGHDT and CDR2 YYEEEE. Between the trimmed V and J ends, which lost 1 base and 4 bases, there was a span of 9 bases. DNA for the CDR3: TGTGCCAGCAGCTTGTACAGCTCTTACGAGCAGTACTTC. As protein: CASSLYSSYEQYF. Variable domain in full (rest from reference TRBV5-6 and TRBJ2-7): DAGVTQSPTHLIKTRGQQVTLRCSPKSGHDTVSWYQQALGQGPQFIFQYYEEEERQRGNFPDRFSGHQFPNYSSELNVNALLLGDSALYLCASSLYSSYEQYFGPGTRLTVT.

The chain is built from TRBV28 and TRBJ1-3; D not certain. The length of the CDR3 is 15 residues. Germline V gene lookup returns CDR1 MDHEN and CDR2 SYDVKM. V was shortened by 6 bases and J by 0 bases, with 12 bases between the two germline ends. The CDR3 here is CASSLTEISGNTIYF. DNA of the CDR3: TGTGCCAGCAGCCTAACAGAGATCTCTGGAAACACCATATATTTT.

The chain employs TRBV6-1 and TRBJ2-7; D may be TRBD1 or TRBD2 (7 bases each). The germline gives CDR1 MNHNS, CDR2 SASEGT. Trimming shortened V by 6 bases and J by 9 bases, and 21 bases separated the two germline ends. The CDR3 is 14 amino acids. The DNA of the CDR3 is TGTGCCAGCAGAGCGGGACAGAGCTCTATTGTGCAGTACTTC. It encodes CASRAGQSSIVQYF.

The chain couples TRBV7-3 to TRBJ2-1, with D tentatively TRBD1 (6 bases). This CDR3 spans 14 amino acids. CDR1 and CDR2 (germline): SGHTA, FQGTGA. Deletions cut 5 bases from V and 6 bases from J, with 14 bases between. The CDR3 sequence is CASSDSGTSNEQFF. DNA for the CDR3: TGTGCCAGCAGCGACTCCGGGACAAGCAATGAGCAGTTCTTC. Looking up the rest from reference TRBV7-3 and TRBJ2-1 gives the full variable domain: GAGVSQTPSNKVTEKGKYVELRCDPISGHTALYWYRQSLGQGPEFLIYFQGTGAADDSGLPNDRFFAVRPEGSVSTLKIQRTERGDSAVYLCASSDSGTSNEQFFGPGTRLTVL.

As to this clone: Other DNA sequences in the same sample also yield this CDR3. The CDR3 DNA sequence: TGCGCCAGCAGCTTGGAGCCAGGGGGCTCCTACGAGCAGTACTTC. Its protein is CASSLEPGGSYEQYF. The chain links TRBV5-1 to TRBJ2-7; TRBD1 matches at 7 bases. V trimming: 0 bases; J trimming: 0 bases; junction bases outside the gene matches: 3. The CDR3 runs to 15 residues. Germline V gene sequence: CDR1 SGHRS, CDR2 YFSETQ. Variable domain in full (rest from reference TRBV5-1 and TRBJ2-7): KAGVTQTPRYLIKTRGQQVTLSCSPISGHRSVSWYQQTPGQGLQFLFEYFSETQRNKGNFPGRFSGRQFSNSRSEMNVSTLELGDSALYLCASSLEPGGSYEQYFGPGTRLTVT.

The V call is TRBV7-6, the J call TRBJ2-5, with 8 bases that match TRBD2. CDR1 SGHVS and CDR2 FNYEAQ come from the germline V gene. This CDR3 is built from 13 residues. Unmatched junction bases numbered 6, after V lost 5 bases and J lost 7 bases. CDR3 loop: CASSPGLAATQYF. CDR3 sequence (DNA): TGTGCCAGCAGCCCCGGACTAGCCGCGACCCAGTACTTC.